Given below is one T cell receptor (beta chain) in context. The antigen is unknown. Findings and caveats of the study: Tumor Treg TCRs overlapped most with tumor naive CD4+ cells.

After constant-region reverse-primer amplification, full-length variable regions underwent semi-nested PCR with Nested Universal Primer A. One entry per CDR3 protein results from TCRdb running MiXCR on the 5' RACE reads. The sample gives roughly 56,000 distinct CDR3 sequences, around 30% of which show up once; roughly 2.5% is in the top ten. V lost 6 bases and J lost 7; bases outside the gene matches: 6. Germline V gene sequence: CDR1 SNHLY, CDR2 FYNNEI. The CDR3 consists of 14 residues. V and J are TRBV2 and TRBJ1-6; 7 bases are a match to TRBD1. The origin of this receptor is a female donor with breast cancer. Sequencing was done on a sample of tumor-infiltrating naive CD4+ T cells sorted from the breast tumor. Subset meaning: naive CD4+ T cells, CD4+CD45RA+CD25-. Here the CDR3 DNA reads TGTGCCAGCAGCTCGGGGACAGAGAATTCACCCCTCCACTTT. Amino acid sequence: CASSSGTENSPLHF.